These 2 T cell receptor beta chains were all obtained from the same sample, sequenced in a study of shared clonotypes between healthy human individuals. Clones were sequenced by immunoSEQ multiplex PCR, and TCRdb holds only the in-frame ones, with some missing. The sample includes about 1 million clones, around four fifths of them seen just once. The sequencing sample was made of memory CD4+ T cells sorted from blood. The subset here: CD45RA-negative fraction. These receptors originate from a man between 18 and 35 years old in good health.

A few counts support this clone. The chain combines TRBV4-3 with TRBJ2-2; D is possibly TRBD2 (6 bases). This CDR3 is built from 17 residues. Trimming cost V 0 bases and J 1 base, with 12 bases left between them. Germline V gene lookup returns CDR1 LGHNA and CDR2 YSLEER. The CDR3 DNA reads as TGCGCCAGCAGCCAAGATGGGAAGGGAGGGAACACCGGGGAGCTGTTTTTT. This sequence encodes CASSQDGKGGNTGELFF.

The rearrangement links TRBV6-6 to TRBJ1-5; possibly TRBD1 for D (5 bases). The V gene's germline CDR1 is MNHNY and CDR2 SVGAGI (reference sequence). The length of the CDR3 is 13 residues. Trimming pared 8 bases from V and 5 bases from J, leaving 13 bases between. The CDR3 nucleotides are TGTGCCAGCTGGGACGGCCGCGATCAGCCCCAGCATTTT. Translation gives CASWDGRDQPQHF.